The clone carrying this T cell receptor beta chain was recorded a few times. TCRdb passed the 5' RACE reads through MiXCR, listing each CDR3 protein once. Of some 150,000 distinct CDR3 sequences listed, roughly 24% are singletons. This record comes from a study of T-cell memory formation after mild COVID-19. The CDR3 length is 13 residues. With 6 bases removed from V and 4 bases from J, the gap between germline ends came to 12 bases. The sample comprised PBMCs or a T cell subset sorted from them (not recorded which). The source of this sequence is an adult woman who had mild COVID-19 (a few samples of this study predate the infection). Cell type and time point are not known. The genes are TRBV12-3 or TRBV12-4 and TRBJ1-2, with D possibly being TRBD1 (5 bases). The CDR3 loop reads CASSPGPSYGYTF. The CDR3, as DNA: TGTGCCAGCAGCCCGGGACCGAGCTATGGCTACACCTTC.